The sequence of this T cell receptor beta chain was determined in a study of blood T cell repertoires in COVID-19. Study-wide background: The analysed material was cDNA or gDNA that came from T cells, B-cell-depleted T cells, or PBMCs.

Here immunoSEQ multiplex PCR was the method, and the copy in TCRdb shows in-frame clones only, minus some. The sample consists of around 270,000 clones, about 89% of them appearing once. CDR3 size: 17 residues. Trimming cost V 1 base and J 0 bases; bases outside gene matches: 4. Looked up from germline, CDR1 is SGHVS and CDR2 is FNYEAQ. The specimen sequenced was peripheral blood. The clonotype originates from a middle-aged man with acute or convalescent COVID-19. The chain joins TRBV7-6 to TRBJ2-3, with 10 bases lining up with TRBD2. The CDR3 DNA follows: TGTGCCAGCAGCTTAGGACTAGCGGGTGCTAGCACAGATACGCAGTATTTT. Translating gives CASSLGLAGASTDTQYF.